This TCR beta chain stems from a study of cytomegalovirus exposure and HLA in healthy donors. About the research overall: Sequencing of about 179 million T cells in an earlier analysis found more than 100 million unique TCR beta sequences. General study findings and limits: The presence/absence work took it that sequencing depth was about the same across donors. According to an earlier analysis, most TCR beta V segments yielded productive rearrangements about 87% or about 30% of the time.

This clone is a singleton in its sample. Its antigen is unidentified. The CDR3 runs 17 residues. Trimming removed 5 bases at V and 0 bases at J, with 17 bases between. CDR1 MDHEN and CDR2 SYDVKM come from the germline V gene. The PCR employed 60 Vbeta primers together with 13 Jbeta primers. Some clones are missing from TCRdb's copy, which holds only in-frame ones; the method was immunoSEQ multiplex PCR. The table records about 61,000 clones, 89% of them present only once. The TCR originated in a man under 40 in good health and CMV-seropositive. The rearrangement links TRBV28 to TRBJ2-1; a possible D gene is TRBD1 (6 bases). Sequences were obtained from PBMCs. As DNA, the CDR3 is TGTGCCAGCAGTCCATCGACAGAGACAGGCTCCTACAATGAGCAGTTCTTC. Its translation: CASSPSTETGSYNEQFF.